This T cell receptor beta chain was observed in a study of blood T cells in healthy people across ages. Through a sample-barcoded 5' primer and a J-beta primer mix, a second PCR was run for roughly 7 to 12 cycles. Each single sample gave us at least 2.5 million CDR3-containing paired-end reads. TCRdb reprocessed the 5' RACE reads via MiXCR and lists one record per CDR3 protein. The sample gives about 730,000 distinct CDR3 sequences, around 40% of which show up once; 20% to 25% is in the top ten. In the case of this clonotype: Antigen specificity is unknown.

The CDR3 covers 12 residues. V gave up 3 bases and J gave up 8 bases; unmatched junction bases: 4. Germline V gene lookup returns CDR1 LNHNV and CDR2 YYDKDF (reference sequence). Each donor's blood draw was 8.5 to 10 milliliters of peripheral blood. Isolating PBMCs gave at least 7 million of these cells per sample. Study-wide points: Any conclusive comparison of naive versus antigen-experienced cells was prevented by using unsorted PBMCs.

The V gene is TRBV15, the J gene TRBJ2-7, with 7 bases that match TRBD1. The material sequenced was blood. This receptor was identified in a woman in her sixties or seventies in good health. Here the CDR3 reads CATSRVQGKQYF. As DNA, the CDR3 is TGTGCCACCAGCAGGGTACAGGGGAAGCAGTACTTC.